This T cell receptor beta chain was profiled in a study of response to subunit inactivated influenza vaccine. Notes on the study in general: T cells newly recruited by each seasonal influenza vaccination are few, the authors suggested.

This clonotype appeared a few times. Antigen: not known. TCRdb re-called the RT-PCR reads through MiXCR, storing one row per CDR3 protein. Counted here are approximately 700,000 distinct CDR3 sequences, 15% to 19% occurring once; the ten biggest clones make up around 10%. Trimming left V 0 bases short and J 3 bases short, with 14 bases between. This CDR3 is built from 16 residues. Germline-derived CDR1 and CDR2 are SGHVS and FNYEAQ. This rearrangement joins TRBV7-6 to TRBJ1-2; D is undetermined. Sequences were derived from PBMCs from blood, sampled less than 13 days after vaccination. The sequence came from a middle-aged man who received an inactivated influenza vaccine. CDR3 amino acids: CASSLASAGMDYGYTF. The CDR3 nucleotides read TGTGCCAGCAGCTTAGCGTCGGCAGGAATGGACTATGGCTACACCTTC.